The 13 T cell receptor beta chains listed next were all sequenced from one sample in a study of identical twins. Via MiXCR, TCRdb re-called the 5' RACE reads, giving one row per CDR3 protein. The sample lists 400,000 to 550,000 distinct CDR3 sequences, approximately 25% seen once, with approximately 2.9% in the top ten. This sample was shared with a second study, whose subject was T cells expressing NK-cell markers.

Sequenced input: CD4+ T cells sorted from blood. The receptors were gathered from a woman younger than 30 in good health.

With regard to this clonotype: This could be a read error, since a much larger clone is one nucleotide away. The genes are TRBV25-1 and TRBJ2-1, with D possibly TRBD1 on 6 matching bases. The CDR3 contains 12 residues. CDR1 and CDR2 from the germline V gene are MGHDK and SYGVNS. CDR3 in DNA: TGTTCCAGCCGACAGGCCTACAATGAGCAGTTCTTC. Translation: CSSRQAYNEQFF.

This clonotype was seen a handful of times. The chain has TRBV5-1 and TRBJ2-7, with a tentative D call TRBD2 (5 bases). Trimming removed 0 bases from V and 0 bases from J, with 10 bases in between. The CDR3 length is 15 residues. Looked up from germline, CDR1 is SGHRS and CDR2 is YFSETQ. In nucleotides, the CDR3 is TGCGCCAGCAGCTTGGGGGCCGGACTCTCCTACGAGCAGTACTTC. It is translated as CASSLGAGLSYEQYF.

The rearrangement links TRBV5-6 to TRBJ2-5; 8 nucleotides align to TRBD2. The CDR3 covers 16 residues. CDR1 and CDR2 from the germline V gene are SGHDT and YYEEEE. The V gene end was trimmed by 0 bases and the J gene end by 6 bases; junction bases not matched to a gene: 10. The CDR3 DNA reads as TGTGCCAGCAGCTTGGGGATAGCGGGAAGCTCGAAGACCCAGTACTTC. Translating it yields CASSLGIAGSSKTQYF.

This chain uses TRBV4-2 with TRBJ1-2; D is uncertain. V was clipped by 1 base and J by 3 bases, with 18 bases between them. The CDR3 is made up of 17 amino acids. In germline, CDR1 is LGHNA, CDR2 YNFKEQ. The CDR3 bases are TGTGCCAGCAGCCAAGTTCGTCCTGAGGGTTGGGACTATGGCTACACCTTC. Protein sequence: CASSQVRPEGWDYGYTF.

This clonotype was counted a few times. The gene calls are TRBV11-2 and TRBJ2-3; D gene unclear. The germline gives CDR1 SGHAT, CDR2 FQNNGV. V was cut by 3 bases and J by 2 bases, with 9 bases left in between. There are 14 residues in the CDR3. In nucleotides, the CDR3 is TGTGCCAGCAGCTTCGAGGTTTTCACAGATACGCAGTATTTT. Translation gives CASSFEVFTDTQYF.

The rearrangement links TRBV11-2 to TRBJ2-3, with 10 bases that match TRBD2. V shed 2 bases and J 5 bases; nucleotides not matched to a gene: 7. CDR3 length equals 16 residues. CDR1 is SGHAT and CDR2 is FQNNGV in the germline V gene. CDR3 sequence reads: CASSLMSASGRDTQYF. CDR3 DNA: TGTGCCAGCAGCTTAATGTCGGCTAGCGGGAGAGATACGCAGTATTTT.

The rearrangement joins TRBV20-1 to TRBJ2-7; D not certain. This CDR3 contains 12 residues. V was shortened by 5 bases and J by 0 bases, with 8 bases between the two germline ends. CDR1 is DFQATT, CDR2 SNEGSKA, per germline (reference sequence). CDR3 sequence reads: CSAYDGSYEQYF. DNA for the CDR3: TGCAGTGCTTACGACGGCTCCTACGAGCAGTACTTC.

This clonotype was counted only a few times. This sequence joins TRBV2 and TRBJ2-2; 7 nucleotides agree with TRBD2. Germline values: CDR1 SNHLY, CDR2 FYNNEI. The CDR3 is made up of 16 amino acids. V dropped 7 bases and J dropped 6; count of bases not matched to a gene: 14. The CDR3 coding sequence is TGTGCCAGCAAAGTGGGGACTATGTCCCTGCCCGGGGAGCTGTTTTTT. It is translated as CASKVGTMSLPGELFF.

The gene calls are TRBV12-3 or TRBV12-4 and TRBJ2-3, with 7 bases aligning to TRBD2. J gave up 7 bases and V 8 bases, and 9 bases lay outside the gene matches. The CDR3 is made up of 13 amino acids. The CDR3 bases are TGTGCCAGCCTCTGGCGGGAGCAATATACGCAGTATTTT. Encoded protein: CASLWREQYTQYF.

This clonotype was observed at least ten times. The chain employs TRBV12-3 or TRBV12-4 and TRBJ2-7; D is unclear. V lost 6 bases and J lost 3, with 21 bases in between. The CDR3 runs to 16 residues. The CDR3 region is CASSPIRAGEHYEQYF. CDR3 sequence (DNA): TGTGCCAGCAGCCCTATTCGGGCAGGCGAGCACTACGAGCAGTACTTC.

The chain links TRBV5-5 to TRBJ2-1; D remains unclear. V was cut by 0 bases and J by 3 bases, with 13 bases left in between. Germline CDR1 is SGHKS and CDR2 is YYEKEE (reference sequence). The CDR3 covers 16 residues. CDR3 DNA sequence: TGTGCCAGCAGCTTGGGGGCGCGGACCTACTACAATGAGCAGTTCTTC. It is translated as CASSLGARTYYNEQFF. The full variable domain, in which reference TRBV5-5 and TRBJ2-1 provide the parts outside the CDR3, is DAGVTQSPTHLIKTRGQQVTLRCSPISGHKSVSWYQQVLGQGPQFIFQYYEKEERGRGNFPDRFSARQFPNYSSELNVNALLLGDSALYLCASSLGARTYYNEQFFGPGTRLTVL.

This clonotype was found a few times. The chain's CDR3 is CASSPDRGAYGYTF. DNA for the CDR3: TGTGCCAGTAGTCCGGACAGGGGGGCCTATGGCTACACCTTC. This rearrangement joins TRBV19 to TRBJ1-2, with TRBD1 identical over 10 bases. The germline CDR1 and CDR2 sequences are LNHDA and SQIVND (reference sequence). With 5 bases clipped from V and 4 bases from J, the junction kept 4 bases outside the gene matches. The CDR3 length is 14 residues.

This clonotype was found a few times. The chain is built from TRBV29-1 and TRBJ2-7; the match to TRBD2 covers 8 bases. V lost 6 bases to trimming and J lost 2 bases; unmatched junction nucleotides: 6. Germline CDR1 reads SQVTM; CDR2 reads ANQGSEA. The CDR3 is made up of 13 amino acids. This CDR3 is CSVGLGGAYEQYF. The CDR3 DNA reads TGCAGCGTGGGACTCGGGGGGGCCTACGAGCAGTACTTC.